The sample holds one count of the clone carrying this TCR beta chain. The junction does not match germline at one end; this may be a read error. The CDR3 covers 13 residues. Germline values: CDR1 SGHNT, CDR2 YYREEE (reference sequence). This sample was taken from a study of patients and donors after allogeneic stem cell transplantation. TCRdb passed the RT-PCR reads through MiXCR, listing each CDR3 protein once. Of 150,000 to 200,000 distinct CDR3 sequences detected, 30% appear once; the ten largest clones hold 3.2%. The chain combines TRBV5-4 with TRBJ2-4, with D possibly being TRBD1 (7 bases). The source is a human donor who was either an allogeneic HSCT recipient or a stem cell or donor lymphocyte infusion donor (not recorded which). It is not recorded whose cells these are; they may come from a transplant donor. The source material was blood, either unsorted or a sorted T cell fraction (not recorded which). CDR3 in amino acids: CASSFTPQGRRDF. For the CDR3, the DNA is TGTGCCAGCAGCTTCACCCCACAGGGGAGGAGGGACTTC.